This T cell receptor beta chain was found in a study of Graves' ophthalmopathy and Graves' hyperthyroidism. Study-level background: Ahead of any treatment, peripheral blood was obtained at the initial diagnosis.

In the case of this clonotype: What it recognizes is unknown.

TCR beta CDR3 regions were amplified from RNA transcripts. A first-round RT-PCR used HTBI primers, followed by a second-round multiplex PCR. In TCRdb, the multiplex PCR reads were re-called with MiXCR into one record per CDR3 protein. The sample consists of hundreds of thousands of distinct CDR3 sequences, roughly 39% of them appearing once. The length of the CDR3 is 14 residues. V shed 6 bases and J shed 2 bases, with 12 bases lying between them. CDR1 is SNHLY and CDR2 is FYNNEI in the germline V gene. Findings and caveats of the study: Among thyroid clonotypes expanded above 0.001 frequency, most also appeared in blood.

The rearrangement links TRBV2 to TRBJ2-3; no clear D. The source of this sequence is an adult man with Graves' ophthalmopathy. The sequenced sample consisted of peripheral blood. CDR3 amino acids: CASSAVLSTDTQYF. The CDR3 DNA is TGTGCCAGCAGCGCCGTTTTGTCCACAGATACGCAGTATTTT. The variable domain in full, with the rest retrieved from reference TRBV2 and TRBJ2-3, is EPEVTQTPSHQVTQMGQEVILRCVPISNHLYFYWYRQILGQKVEFLVSFYNNEISEKSEIFDDQFSVERPDGSNFTLKIRSTKLEDSAMYFCASSAVLSTDTQYFGPGTRLTVL.